This T cell receptor (beta chain) was documented in a study of blood T cell repertoires in COVID-19 (dated by TCRdb to the early 2020s). For the study in its entirety: The collaborator samples originated in the United States, Italy and Spain and spanned the acute and convalescent phases of COVID-19. Deeply sampled blood TCRbeta repertoires from subjects exposed to, actively infected with, or recovered from COVID-19 were included in the dataset. Samples came from the ongoing ImmuneRACE study (first 160 participants) plus 1,254 subjects from 6 global collaborators. The prospective study material was composed of cDNA or gDNA derived from T cells, B-cell-depleted T cells, or PBMCs. Sample metadata almost always included a de-identified subject ID, COVID-19 status, age in years and sex. The repertoires were released in a freely available public database meant as a resource for research on the immune response to SARS-CoV-2. Where available, HLA class I and class II types were obtained from metadata supplied by the sample provider rather than from assay-based typing.

This clone was seen a few times. Its antigen is not yet known. No much larger clone exists at a distance of one base, and base qualities are not known. Participants in the prospective study were aged about 18 to 89 years, lived in under 30 United States geographic areas, and enrolled through a virtual design. In the prospective study, cohorts were assigned on the basis of participant-reported clinical history obtained from a screening survey and a study questionnaire. ImmuneRACE Cohort 3 recovered participants were defined by two consecutive negative NP/OP PCR tests, healthcare professional clearance, or symptom resolution. Mobile phlebotomists in the prospective study collected whole blood, serum and a nasopharyngeal or oropharyngeal swab from every participant. Over a roughly two-month period, participants in the prospective study had the option of providing additional blood draws and questionnaires. Prospective study blood samples were shipped either frozen or at room temperature before DNA extraction.

V was cut back by 3 bases and J by 7 bases, leaving a gap of 12 bases between them. The CDR3 goes from the cysteine to the phenylalanine over 14 residues. The entry retains the CDR3 DNA only, 42 bases that are in frame from base 1. CDR1 SGHNT and CDR2 YENEEA are derived from the germline V gene. What the work shows at the level of the full study, not this receptor alone: The quantity of clinical and demographic metadata differed by source and by participant and was supplied without curation.

TCRbeta CDR3 regions were amplified from genomic DNA by means of the immunoSEQ Assay, a bias-controlled multiplex PCR. Regarding the original processing steps: Within the assay, amplification of reference gene primers was used to estimate how many nucleated cells each sample contained. Sequence reads were collapsed and filtered to measure the absolute abundance of every unique TCRbeta CDR3 rearrangement. For each sample, productive Simpson clonality was calculated as the square root of Simpson's diversity index over productive rearrangements. This immuneACCESS table, as held by TCRdb, lists in-frame sequences with V and J called but not all clones. Of the missing ones, under half trace to an unresolved V gene in checked studies; the others have no known cause. Clonal size and the V and J genes are those of that table, whereas D and trimming came from the DNA. In this sample the table shows some 490,000 clones, approximately 90% of which occur a single time. The ten largest clonotypes hold around 7.9% of the sample.

The clonotype comes from a woman in her sixties or seventies who had recovered from COVID-19. The sequencing sample was made of PBMCs or T cells enriched from blood (not recorded which). The sequence is built from TRBV11-3 and TRBJ1-4; tentative D gene TRBD1, with 5 bases matching. The CDR3 region reads CASSFSGFREKLFF. The DNA sequence is given as TGTGCCAGCAGCTTCTCAGGGTTTCGTGAAAAACTGTTTTTT.